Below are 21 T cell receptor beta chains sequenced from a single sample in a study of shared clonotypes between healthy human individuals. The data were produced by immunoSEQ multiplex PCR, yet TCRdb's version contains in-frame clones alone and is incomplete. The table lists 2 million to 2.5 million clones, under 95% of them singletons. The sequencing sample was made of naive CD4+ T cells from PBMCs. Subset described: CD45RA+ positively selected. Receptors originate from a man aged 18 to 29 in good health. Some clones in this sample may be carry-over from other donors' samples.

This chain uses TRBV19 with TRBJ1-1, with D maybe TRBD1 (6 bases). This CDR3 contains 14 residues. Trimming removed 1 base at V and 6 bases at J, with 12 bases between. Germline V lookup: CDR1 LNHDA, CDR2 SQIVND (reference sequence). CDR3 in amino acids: CASSIGVRGSEAFF. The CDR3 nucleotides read TGTGCCAGTAGTATAGGGGTCAGGGGCTCTGAAGCTTTCTTT.

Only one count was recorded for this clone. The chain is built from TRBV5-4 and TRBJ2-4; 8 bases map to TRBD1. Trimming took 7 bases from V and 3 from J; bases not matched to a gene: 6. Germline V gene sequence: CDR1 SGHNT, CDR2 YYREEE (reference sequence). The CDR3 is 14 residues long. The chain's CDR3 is CASRDRGGKNIQYF. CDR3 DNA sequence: TGTGCCAGCCGCGACAGGGGTGGCAAAAACATTCAGTACTTC.

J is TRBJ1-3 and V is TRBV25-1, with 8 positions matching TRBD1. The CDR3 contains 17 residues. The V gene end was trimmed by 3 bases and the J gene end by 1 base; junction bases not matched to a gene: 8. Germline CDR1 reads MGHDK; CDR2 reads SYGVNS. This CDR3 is CASSDYSGGRSGNTIYF. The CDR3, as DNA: TGTGCCAGCAGTGACTACTCAGGGGGCCGGTCTGGAAACACCATATATTTT.

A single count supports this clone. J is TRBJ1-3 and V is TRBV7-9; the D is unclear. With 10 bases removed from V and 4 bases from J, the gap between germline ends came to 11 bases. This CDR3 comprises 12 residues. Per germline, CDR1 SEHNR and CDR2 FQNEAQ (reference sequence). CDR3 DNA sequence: TGTGCCACATGGACTGCCGGAAACACCATATATTTT. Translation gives CATWTAGNTIYF.

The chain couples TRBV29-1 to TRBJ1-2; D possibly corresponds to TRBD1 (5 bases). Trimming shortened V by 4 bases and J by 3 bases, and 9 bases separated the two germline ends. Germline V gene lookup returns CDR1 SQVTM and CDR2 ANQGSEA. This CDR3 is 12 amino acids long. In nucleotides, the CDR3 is TGCAGCGTTGCTCAGGGTTACTATGGCTACACCTTC. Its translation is CSVAQGYYGYTF.

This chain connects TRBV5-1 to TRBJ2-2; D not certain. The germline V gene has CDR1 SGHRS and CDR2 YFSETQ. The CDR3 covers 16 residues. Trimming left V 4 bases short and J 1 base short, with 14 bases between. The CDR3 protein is CASSPRVGMNTGELFF. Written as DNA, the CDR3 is TGCGCCAGCAGCCCGCGAGTGGGAATGAACACCGGGGAGCTGTTTTTT.

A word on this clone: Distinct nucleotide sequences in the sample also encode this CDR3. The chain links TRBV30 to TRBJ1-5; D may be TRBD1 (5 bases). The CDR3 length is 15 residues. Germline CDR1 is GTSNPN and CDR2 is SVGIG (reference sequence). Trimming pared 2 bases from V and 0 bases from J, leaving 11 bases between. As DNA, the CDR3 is TGTGCCTGGAGTCCCGGGGGGTATAGCAATCAGCCCCAGCATTTT. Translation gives CAWSPGGYSNQPQHF. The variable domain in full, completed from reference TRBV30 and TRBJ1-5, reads SQTIHQWPATLVQPVGSPLSLECTVEGTSNPNLYWYRQAAGRGLQLLFYSVGIGQISSEVPQNLSASRPQDRQFILSSKKLLLSDSGFYLCAWSPGGYSNQPQHFGDGTRLSIL.

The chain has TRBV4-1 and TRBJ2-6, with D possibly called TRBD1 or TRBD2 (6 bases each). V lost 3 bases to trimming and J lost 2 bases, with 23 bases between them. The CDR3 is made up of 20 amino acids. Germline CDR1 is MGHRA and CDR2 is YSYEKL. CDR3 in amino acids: CASSQNRWGADVAGANVLTF. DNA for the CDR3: TGCGCCAGCAGCCAGAACCGCTGGGGGGCAGATGTGGCTGGGGCCAACGTCCTGACTTTC.

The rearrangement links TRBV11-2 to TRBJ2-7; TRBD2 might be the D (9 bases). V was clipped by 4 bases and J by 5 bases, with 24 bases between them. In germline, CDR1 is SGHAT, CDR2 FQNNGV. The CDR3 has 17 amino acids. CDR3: CASSSGGFGLAIDEQYF. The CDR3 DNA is TGTGCCAGCAGCTCAGGGGGCTTTGGACTAGCGATCGACGAGCAGTACTTC. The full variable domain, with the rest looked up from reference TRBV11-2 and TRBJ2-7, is EAGVAQSPRYKIIEKRQSVAFWCNPISGHATLYWYQQILGQGPKLLIQFQNNGVVDDSQLPKDRFSAERLKGVDSTLKIQPAKLEDSAVYLCASSSGGFGLAIDEQYFGPGTRLTVT.

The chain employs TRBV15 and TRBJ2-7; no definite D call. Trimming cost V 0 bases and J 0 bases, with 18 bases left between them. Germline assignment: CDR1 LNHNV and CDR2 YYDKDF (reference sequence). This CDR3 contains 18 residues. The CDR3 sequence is CATSRDPVGEMSSYEQYF. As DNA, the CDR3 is TGTGCCACCAGCAGAGATCCTGTTGGAGAGATGAGCTCCTACGAGCAGTACTTC.

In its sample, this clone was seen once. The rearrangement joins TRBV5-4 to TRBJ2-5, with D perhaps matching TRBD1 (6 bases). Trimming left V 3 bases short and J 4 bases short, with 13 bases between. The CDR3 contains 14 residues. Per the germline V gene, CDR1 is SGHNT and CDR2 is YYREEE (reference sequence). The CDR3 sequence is CASSSNIRGETQYF. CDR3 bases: TGTGCCAGCAGCTCAAATATCAGGGGAGAGACCCAGTACTTC.

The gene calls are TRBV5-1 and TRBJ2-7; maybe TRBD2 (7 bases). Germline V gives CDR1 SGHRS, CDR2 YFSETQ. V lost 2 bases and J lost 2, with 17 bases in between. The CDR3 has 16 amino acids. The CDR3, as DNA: TGCGCCAGCAGCTTCCTCGGGGGAGGGGGTGCCTACGAGCAGTACTTC. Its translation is CASSFLGGGGAYEQYF.

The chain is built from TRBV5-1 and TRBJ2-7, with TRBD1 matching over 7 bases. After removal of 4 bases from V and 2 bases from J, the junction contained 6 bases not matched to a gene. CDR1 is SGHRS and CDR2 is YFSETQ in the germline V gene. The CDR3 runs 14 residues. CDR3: CASSRKGAPYEQYF. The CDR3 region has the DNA TGCGCCAGCAGCAGAAAGGGGGCTCCCTACGAGCAGTACTTC.

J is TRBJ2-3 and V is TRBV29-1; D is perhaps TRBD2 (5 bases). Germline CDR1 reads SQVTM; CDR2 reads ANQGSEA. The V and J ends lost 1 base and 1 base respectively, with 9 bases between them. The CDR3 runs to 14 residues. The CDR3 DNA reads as TGCAGCGTTGAAGGTCGGGAACGCACAGATACGCAGTATTTT. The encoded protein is CSVEGRERTDTQYF.

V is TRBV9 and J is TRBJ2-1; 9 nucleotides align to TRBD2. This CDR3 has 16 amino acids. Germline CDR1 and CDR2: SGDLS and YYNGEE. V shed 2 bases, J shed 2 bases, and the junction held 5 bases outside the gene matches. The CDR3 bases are TGTGCCAGCAGCGTTGGAGGGACTAGCACCTACAATGAGCAGTTCTTC. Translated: CASSVGGTSTYNEQFF.

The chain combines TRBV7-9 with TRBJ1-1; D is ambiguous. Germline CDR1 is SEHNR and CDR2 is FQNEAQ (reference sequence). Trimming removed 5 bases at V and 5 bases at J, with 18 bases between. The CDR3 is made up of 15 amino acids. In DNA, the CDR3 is TGTGCCAGCAGCCCCTCGGGGAGCCCGGGGACTGAAGCTTTCTTT. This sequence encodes CASSPSGSPGTEAFF. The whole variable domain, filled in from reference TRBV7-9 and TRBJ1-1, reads DTGVSQNPRHKITKRGQNVTFRCDPISEHNRLYWYRQTLGQGPEFLTYFQNEAQLEKSRLLSDRFSAERPKGSFSTLEIQRTEQGDSAMYLCASSPSGSPGTEAFFGQGTRLTVV.

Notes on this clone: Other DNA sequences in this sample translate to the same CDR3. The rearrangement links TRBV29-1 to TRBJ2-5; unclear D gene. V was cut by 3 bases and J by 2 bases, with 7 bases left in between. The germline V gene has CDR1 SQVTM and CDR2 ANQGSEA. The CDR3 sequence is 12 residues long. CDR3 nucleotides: TGCAGCGTTGAGGGCGCTCAAGAGACCCAGTACTTC. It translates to CSVEGAQETQYF. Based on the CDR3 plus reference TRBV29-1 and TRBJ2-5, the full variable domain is SAVISQKPSRDICQRGTSLTIQCQVDSQVTMMFWYRQQPGQSLTLIATANQGSEATYESGFVIDKFPISRPNLTFSTLTVSNMSPEDSSIYLCSVEGAQETQYFGPGTRLLVL.

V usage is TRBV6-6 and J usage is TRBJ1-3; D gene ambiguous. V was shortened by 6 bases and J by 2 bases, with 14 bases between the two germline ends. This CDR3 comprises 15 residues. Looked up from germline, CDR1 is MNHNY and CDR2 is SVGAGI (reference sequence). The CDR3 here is CASSPQLGPGNTIYF. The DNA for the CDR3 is TGTGCCAGCAGCCCCCAGTTGGGCCCTGGAAACACCATATATTTT.

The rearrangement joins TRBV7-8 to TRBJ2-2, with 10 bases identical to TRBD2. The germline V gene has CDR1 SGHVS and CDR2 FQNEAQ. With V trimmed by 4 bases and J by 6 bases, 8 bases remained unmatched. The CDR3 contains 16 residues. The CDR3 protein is CASSSPSGRASGELFF. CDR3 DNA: TGTGCCAGCAGCTCCCCCAGCGGGAGGGCCTCCGGGGAGCTGTTTTTT.

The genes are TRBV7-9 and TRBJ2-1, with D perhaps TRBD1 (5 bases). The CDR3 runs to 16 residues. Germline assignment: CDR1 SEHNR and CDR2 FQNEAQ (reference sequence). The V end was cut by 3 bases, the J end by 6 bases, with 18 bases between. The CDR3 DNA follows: TGTGCCAGCAGCTTTAGGGGATGGGATCTCATCAATGAGCAGTTCTTC. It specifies CASSFRGWDLINEQFF.

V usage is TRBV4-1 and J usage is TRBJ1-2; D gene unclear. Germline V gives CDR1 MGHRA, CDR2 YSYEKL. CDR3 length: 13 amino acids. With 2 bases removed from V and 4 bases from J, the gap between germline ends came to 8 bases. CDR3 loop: CASSQSWGYGYTF. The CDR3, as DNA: TGCGCCAGCAGCCAATCCTGGGGCTATGGCTACACCTTC.